One sample yielded the 14 T cell receptor beta chains listed below, sequenced in a study of T-cell memory formation after mild COVID-19. A single record per CDR3 protein comes from TCRdb applying MiXCR to the 5' RACE reads. The sample carries 120,000 to 150,000 distinct CDR3 sequences, more than 13% recorded once. Sequenced input: PBMCs or a T cell subset sorted from them (not recorded which). These receptors all come from an adult woman who had mild COVID-19 (a few samples of this study predate the infection). Cell type and time point are not known.

The table lists this clonotype with many counts. This sequence joins TRBV20-1 and TRBJ2-3, with 7 nucleotides matching TRBD2. The CDR3 loop spans 19 amino acids. The V and J ends lost 0 bases and 0 bases, in that order; junction bases with no gene match: 15. Germline-derived CDR1 and CDR2 are DFQATT and SNEGSKA (reference sequence). CDR3 sequence (DNA): TGCAGTGCTAGAGATGGGCGGGAGAGAATAATTACTAGCACAGATACGCAGTATTTT. It translates to CSARDGRERIITSTDTQYF.

CDR3 sequence (DNA): TGTGCCACCAGCAGAGATCGAGCAGGAGAGCAGTTCTTC. Its protein is CATSRDRAGEQFF. The chain carries TRBV15 and TRBJ2-1; D call uncertain. The CDR3 is 13 residues long. Germline V gene data show CDR1 as LNHNV and CDR2 as YYDKDF (reference sequence). V was trimmed by 0 bases and J by 10 bases, leaving 10 bases between them.

This clonotype has only a few counts. The V gene is TRBV11-3, the J gene TRBJ1-6, with 9 nucleotides matching TRBD1. This CDR3 region has 15 residues. V lost 0 bases, J lost 7 bases, and 1 base stayed unmatched. CDR1 SGHNT and CDR2 YENEEA come from the germline V gene. CDR3 loop: CASSLEGQGNSPLHF. CDR3 DNA: TGTGCCAGCAGCTTAGAGGGACAGGGCAATTCACCCCTCCACTTT. Looking up the rest from reference TRBV11-3 and TRBJ1-6 gives the full variable domain: EAGVVQSPRYKIIEKKQPVAFWCNPISGHNTLYWYLQNLGQGPELLIRYENEEAVDDSQLPKDRFSAERLKGVDSTLKIQPAELGDSAVYLCASSLEGQGNSPLHFGNGTRLTVT.

Only a few counts were recorded for this clonotype. This chain joins TRBV29-1 and TRBJ1-1; no reliable D call. Germline V gives CDR1 SQVTM, CDR2 ANQGSEA. V lost 4 bases, J lost 0 bases, and 6 bases lay in between. The CDR3 covers 12 residues. CDR3 protein: CSVVRMNTEAFF. CDR3 nucleotide sequence: TGCAGCGTTGTGCGGATGAACACTGAAGCTTTCTTT.

The J gene is TRBJ1-2, the V gene TRBV28; the D gene is possibly TRBD1 (5 bases). Germline V lookup: CDR1 MDHEN, CDR2 SYDVKM. This CDR3 spans 12 amino acids. The V end lost 3 bases, the J end lost 4 bases, and 6 bases lay between the germline ends. CDR3 nucleotides: TGTGCCAGCAGTTTCGACAGCTATGGCTACACCTTC. This sequence encodes CASSFDSYGYTF.

V is TRBV7-9 and J is TRBJ2-3; D gene uncertain. V was trimmed by 5 bases and J by 5 bases, leaving 14 bases between them. The CDR3 sequence is 14 residues long. CDR1 SEHNR and CDR2 FQNEAQ come from the germline V gene (reference sequence). The CDR3: CASSPNPTEDTQYF. CDR3 nucleotide sequence: TGTGCCAGCAGCCCAAATCCGACGGAAGATACGCAGTATTTT.

This sequence joins TRBV4-2 and TRBJ2-3; 11 positions agree with TRBD2. The CDR3 covers 19 residues. From germline, CDR1 is LGHNA and CDR2 YNFKEQ. V trimming: 0 bases; J trimming: 4 bases; junction bases outside the gene matches: 12. The CDR3 protein is CASSQEGATSGSYPDTQYF. For the CDR3, the DNA is TGTGCCAGCAGCCAAGAGGGGGCCACTAGCGGGAGCTACCCAGATACGCAGTATTTT.

This clonotype came up a few times. The chain recombines TRBV5-1 with TRBJ2-7, with D possibly TRBD1 on 6 matching bases. V was trimmed by 7 bases and J by 3 bases, leaving 17 bases between them. CDR1 is SGHRS and CDR2 is YFSETQ in the germline V gene. This CDR3 comprises 14 residues. This CDR3 is CASSTGTMDYEQYF. Here the CDR3 DNA reads TGCGCCAGCTCCACCGGGACAATGGACTACGAGCAGTACTTC.

This chain connects TRBV24-1 to TRBJ2-7, with 12 bases aligning to TRBD2. Trimming removed 5 bases from V and 4 bases from J; junction bases left unmatched: 8. This CDR3 is 16 amino acids long. Germline V gene sequence: CDR1 KGHDR, CDR2 SFDVKD. CDR3 sequence reads: CATSALLAGGDYEQYF. The DNA of the CDR3 is TGTGCCACCAGTGCCTTACTAGCGGGAGGCGATTACGAGCAGTACTTC.

The CDR3 is CASSSTESGRVNNEQFF. The CDR3 DNA reads as TGTGCCAGCAGCAGTACTGAAAGCGGGAGAGTAAACAATGAGCAGTTCTTC. The chain employs TRBV11-2 and TRBJ2-1; 8 bases fit TRBD2. Trimming removed 5 bases from V and 5 bases from J; junction bases left unmatched: 14. This CDR3 spans 17 amino acids. Germline V gene sequence: CDR1 SGHAT, CDR2 FQNNGV.

In this sample, this clonotype turned up many times. This chain uses TRBV10-3 with TRBJ2-3; possibly TRBD1 for D (6 bases). Per the germline V gene, CDR1 is ENHRY and CDR2 is SYGVKD. The CDR3 contains 14 residues. V was cut by 7 bases and J by 2 bases, with 13 bases left in between. The CDR3: CAIMRNRDTDTQYF. The CDR3 DNA reads as TGTGCCATCATGCGGAACAGGGACACAGATACGCAGTATTTT.

The rearrangement joins TRBV12-3 or TRBV12-4 to TRBJ1-4; possible D gene TRBD1, 5 bases. The CDR3 contains 14 residues. Trimming cost V 1 base and J 4 bases, with 7 bases left between them. DNA for the CDR3: TGTGCCAGCAGTTTAGGGGGCTATAATGAAAAACTGTTTTTT. Its protein is CASSLGGYNEKLFF.

The chain combines TRBV7-9 with TRBJ1-4; 9 nucleotides match TRBD1. V gave up 5 bases and J gave up 7 bases; unmatched junction bases: 8. CDR3 length: 15 amino acids. The V gene's germline CDR1 is SEHNR and CDR2 FQNEAQ (reference sequence). The CDR3 region is CASSNTGGPSEKLFF. The CDR3 bases are TGTGCCAGCAGCAACACAGGGGGCCCTAGTGAAAAACTGTTTTTT.

This clonotype was observed many times. V and J are TRBV4-3 and TRBJ2-7; 9 bases map to TRBD1. CDR1 and CDR2 from the germline V gene are LGHNA and YSLEER. Losses at the gene ends were 1 base for V and 3 bases for J; bases not matched to a gene: 7. This CDR3 is built from 16 residues. The CDR3 nucleotides read TGCGCCAGCAGCCAAGGGGTAGGGACAGGGAGCTACGAGCAGTACTTC. Translation gives CASSQGVGTGSYEQYF.